The 9 T cell receptor beta chains below were found in one sample sequenced in a study of cytomegalovirus exposure and HLA in healthy donors. The PCR used 60 Vbeta and 13 Jbeta primers. Sequenced by immunoSEQ multiplex PCR; TCRdb stores in-frame clones only, minus some. This table holds over 150,000 clones, roughly 77% found once. Material for sequencing was PBMCs. The receptors originated from a woman aged 25 to 39 in good health and CMV-seropositive.

This clone was picked up a small number of times. The rearrangement links TRBV6-1 to TRBJ1-4; a weak D match, TRBD1 (6 bases). The germline V gene encodes CDR1 MNHNS and CDR2 SASEGT. Trimming removed 4 bases from V and 0 bases from J, with 12 bases in between. This CDR3 is 16 amino acids long. This CDR3 reads CASSVRGGPTNEKLFF. CDR3 bases: TGTGCCAGCAGTGTTCGGGGGGGCCCAACTAATGAAAAACTGTTTTTT.

V is TRBV4-1 and J is TRBJ1-5; 7 positions agree with TRBD1. Germline V gene lookup returns CDR1 MGHRA and CDR2 YSYEKL. The CDR3 is 16 residues long. With 4 bases clipped from V and 3 bases from J, the junction kept 9 bases outside the gene matches. The CDR3 protein is CASSPSSGTVNQPQHF. The DNA of the CDR3 is TGCGCCAGCAGCCCCTCATCCGGGACAGTCAATCAGCCCCAGCATTTT.

The chain combines TRBV9 with TRBJ2-3; weak D call: TRBD2 (6 bases). The CDR3 totals 15 residues. V was clipped by 4 bases and J by 1 base, with 13 bases between them. The germline V gene has CDR1 SGDLS and CDR2 YYNGEE. The CDR3 reads CASSPAGRRTDTQYF. Here the CDR3 DNA reads TGTGCCAGCAGCCCAGCGGGCAGACGCACAGATACGCAGTATTTT.

This clone was observed once. The chain joins TRBV7-9 to TRBJ2-7; tentatively, D is TRBD2 (6 bases). The CDR3 has 14 residues. Germline lookup yields CDR1 SEHNR and CDR2 FQNEAQ (reference sequence). V lost 5 bases to trimming and J lost 0 bases, with 11 bases between them. The CDR3: CASSARDSSYEQYF. The CDR3 bases are TGTGCCAGCAGCGCACGGGACTCCTCCTACGAGCAGTACTTC.

The chain couples TRBV7-9 to TRBJ2-3; 8 bases are a match to TRBD2. In germline, CDR1 is SEHNR, CDR2 FQNEAQ (reference sequence). The CDR3 spans 11 residues. The CDR3 DNA sequence: TGTGTCGGGGGGGAAACAGATACGCAGTATTTT. It translates to CVGGETDTQYF.

This clone has a single count. The chain employs TRBV2 and TRBJ2-5, with TRBD2 matching 11 bases. CDR1 and CDR2 (germline): SNHLY, FYNNEI. The CDR3 is 17 residues long. V lost 6 bases, J lost 5 bases, and 14 bases stayed unmatched. The CDR3: CASRMGLAAGGGETQYF. The CDR3 bases are TGTGCCAGCAGAATGGGACTAGCGGCGGGAGGAGGGGAGACCCAGTACTTC.

The gene calls are TRBV4-2 and TRBJ2-5; TRBD2 is a possible D gene (6 bases). This CDR3 contains 12 residues. Trimming pared 4 bases from V and 11 bases from J, leaving 14 bases between. Germline assignment: CDR1 LGHNA and CDR2 YNFKEQ. The CDR3 loop is CASSPPPGEQYF. The CDR3 region has the DNA TGTGCCAGCAGCCCCCCACCGGGGGAGCAGTACTTC.

The gene calls are TRBV15 and TRBJ1-1, with D unclear. There are 14 residues in the CDR3. The germline CDR1 and CDR2 sequences are LNHNV and YYDKDF (reference sequence). V shed 0 bases and J shed 6 bases, with 11 bases lying between them. CDR3 DNA: TGTGCCACCAGCAGAGATCGGGGTAGCGCTGAAGCTTTCTTT. The encoded protein is CATSRDRGSAEAFF.

V usage is TRBV7-2 and J usage is TRBJ2-7, with D possibly being TRBD2 (6 bases). The CDR3 loop spans 15 amino acids. Trimming stripped 4 bases from V and 0 bases from J, with 13 bases between. CDR1 and CDR2 (germline): SGHTA, FQGNSA. The CDR3 spells CASSSPRGNSYEQYF. CDR3 DNA: TGTGCCAGCAGCTCGCCGCGGGGAAACTCCTACGAGCAGTACTTC.